A selection of T cell receptor beta chains follows, all from one sample in a study of blood T cell repertoires in COVID-19. Generated by immunoSEQ multiplex PCR, the TCRdb table keeps only in-frame clones and is missing some. The sample has about 250,000 clones; 70% to 90% are singletons. Sequenced material: peripheral blood. The receptors shown here come from a young man with active or convalescent COVID-19. The CDR3 runs from the conserved cysteine through the conserved F or W. The D gene is left open where the match is weak. The listing skips clone size in some rows; elsewhere it reads once, few, many or a size class.

CDR3	DNA	J	V	length	size	D
CASSLGVENTEAFF	TGTGCCAGCAGCTTAGGCGTCGAAAACACTGAAGCTTTCTTT	TRBJ1-1	TRBV7-2	14	-	-
CASSKRDRGGTEAFF	TGTGCCAGCAGCAAACGCGACAGGGGGGGCACTGAAGCTTTCTTT	TRBJ1-1	TRBV16	15	-	TRBD1
CASSLSTGSPVEAFF	TGTGCCAGCAGTTTATCAACAGGAAGCCCGGTTGAAGCTTTCTTT	TRBJ1-1	TRBV27	15	-	-
CASSLNLRAFGNTIYF	TGTGCCAGCAGTTTAAACTTGCGAGCTTTCGGAAACACCATATATTTT	TRBJ1-3	TRBV6-7	16	once	-
CASSTGDPWLTNYGYTF	TGTGCCAGCAGCACGGGGGACCCATGGCTAACTAACTATGGCTACACCTTC	TRBJ1-2	TRBV27	17	-	-
CSASGTGSNQPQHF	TGCAGTGCTAGTGGGACAGGTAGCAATCAGCCCCAGCATTTT	TRBJ1-5	TRBV20-1	14	-	TRBD1
CASSLRVGGGYGYTF	TGTGCCAGCAGCCTAAGAGTAGGGGGTGGCTATGGCTACACCTTC	TRBJ1-2	TRBV4-2	15	-	-
CASSDQGMWVTEAFF	TGTGCCAGCAGTGACCAGGGTATGTGGGTCACTGAAGCTTTCTTT	TRBJ1-1	TRBV2	15	-	-
CASTHRTASGNTIYF	TGTGCCAGTACTCATCGGACAGCCTCTGGAAACACCATATATTTT	TRBJ1-3	TRBV19	15	-	-
CASSPTGIGVPYEQYF	TGTGCCAGCTCACCGACAGGGATAGGAGTTCCCTACGAGCAGTACTTC	TRBJ2-7	TRBV18	16	-	TRBD1
CASSETGGGPQHF	TGTGCCAGCAGTGAGACAGGGGGAGGGCCCCAGCATTTT	TRBJ1-5	TRBV6-4	13	-	TRBD1
CAWSVPDRGDYGYTF	TGTGCCTGGAGTGTACCAGACAGGGGGGACTATGGCTACACCTTC	TRBJ1-2	TRBV30	15	-	TRBD1